Presented here are 2 T cell receptor beta chains from one specimen sequenced in a study of shared clonotypes between healthy human individuals. Measured with immunoSEQ multiplex PCR; TCRdb has only the in-frame clones, and not every one. The sample has a few million clones, 85% to 95% seen once; the top ten hold 0.37%. What was sequenced was naive CD4+ T cells from PBMCs. Indicated subset: CD45RA+ positively selected. The receptors originated from a man aged 18-30 years in good health. Some clones in this sample may be carry-over from other donors' samples.

On this clone: Other DNA sequences in the sample encode the same CDR3. The chain has TRBV7-3 and TRBJ2-7; TRBD1 agrees at 12 bases. The V and J ends lost 5 bases and 4 bases, in that order; junction bases with no gene match: 3. CDR3 length equals 14 residues. Germline CDR1 SGHTA, CDR2 FQGTGA. This CDR3 reads CASSPGQGAYEQYF. DNA for the CDR3: TGTGCCAGCAGCCCGGGACAGGGGGCTTACGAGCAGTACTTC.

The rearrangement links TRBV6-6 to TRBJ1-1; D call uncertain. Germline loops: CDR1 MNHNY, CDR2 SVGAGI (reference sequence). The V and J ends lost 7 bases and 3 bases respectively, with 15 bases between them. The CDR3 is 14 residues long. CDR3 sequence: CASTGERGYTEAFF. The CDR3 region has the DNA TGTGCCAGCACTGGGGAACGAGGGTACACTGAAGCTTTCTTT.